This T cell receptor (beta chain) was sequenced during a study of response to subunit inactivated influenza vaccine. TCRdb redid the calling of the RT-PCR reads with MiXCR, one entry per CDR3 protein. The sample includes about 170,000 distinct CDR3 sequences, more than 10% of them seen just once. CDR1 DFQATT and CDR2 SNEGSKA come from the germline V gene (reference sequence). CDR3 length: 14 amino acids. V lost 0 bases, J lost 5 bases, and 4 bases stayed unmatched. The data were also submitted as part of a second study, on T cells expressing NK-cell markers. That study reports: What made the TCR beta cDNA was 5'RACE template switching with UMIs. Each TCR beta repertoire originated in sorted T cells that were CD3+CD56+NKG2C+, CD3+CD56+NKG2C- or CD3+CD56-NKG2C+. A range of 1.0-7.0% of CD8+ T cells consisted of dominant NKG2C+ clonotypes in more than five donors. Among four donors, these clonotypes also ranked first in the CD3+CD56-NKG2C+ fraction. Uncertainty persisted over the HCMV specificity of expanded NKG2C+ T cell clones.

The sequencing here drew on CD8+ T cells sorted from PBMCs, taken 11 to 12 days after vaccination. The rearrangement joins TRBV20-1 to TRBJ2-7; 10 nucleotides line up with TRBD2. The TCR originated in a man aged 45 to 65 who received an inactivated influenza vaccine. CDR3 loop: CSARDLAGVDEQYF. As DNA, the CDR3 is TGCAGTGCTAGAGATCTAGCGGGAGTCGACGAGCAGTACTTC.